This T cell receptor (beta chain) stems from a study of Tregs in tolerant kidney transplant recipients. CD4+CD25+CD127- Tregs, CD4+CD25- non-Tregs, CD4 and CD8 cells were sorted. For this clone: Its cognate antigen is unknown.

The assay was immunoSEQ multiplex PCR, and TCRdb's table has in-frame clones only and misses some. The table shows about 72,000 clones, with around nine tenths occurring only once. Notes on the study in general: No direct test of biological reproducibility was done here.

V trimming: 5 bases; J trimming: 4 bases; junction bases outside the gene matches: 6. Germline V gene data show CDR1 as SGHKS and CDR2 as YYEKEE (reference sequence). This CDR3 spans 14 amino acids. The material was CD8+ T cells from blood, obtained before the transplant. This clonotype was sampled from a human donor who received a combined kidney and bone marrow transplant. This chain links TRBV5-5 with TRBJ1-5, with 7 positions matching TRBD1. The CDR3 coding sequence is TGTGCCAGCAGTACTGGGACAGCAAATCAGCCCCAGCATTTT. Its protein product is CASSTGTANQPQHF.